Listed here is a single T cell receptor beta chain. This clonotype was seen many times. Its binding antigen is unknown. No base quality information exists; no much larger clone differs at one position. The sample belongs to a study of neurological immune-mediated disorders (dated by TCRdb to about 2019). Regarding the complete study: Using UMI-based sequencing, the study compared peripheral blood TCR-beta repertoires from patients with HTLV-I-associated myelopathy (HAM/TSP), patients with multiple sclerosis, and healthy controls. The roughly 100 TCR-beta libraries included longitudinal samples, technical triplicates and paired sorted CD4+ and CD8+ T-cell subsets alongside PBMC samples. The cohort included 60 to 75 subjects: some 14 with HAM/TSP, around 35 with multiple sclerosis, and approximately 20 healthy controls. Paper-wide results and their limitations: TCR clonal expansion was greatest in HAM/TSP patients and smallest in MS patients, who ranked below even healthy controls. Expanded clones from different subjects shared no identical CDR3 amino acid sequences, which suggests that TCR-beta repertoires were private in all groups.

The CDR3 spans 15 residues, from the cysteine through the phenylalanine. The only DNA kept is the CDR3, 45 bases in frame from the first base. Taken from the germline V gene (reference sequence), the CDR1 and CDR2 loops are DFQATT and SNEGSKA. The V end gives up 1 base and the J end 4 bases, leaving 10 bases in the junction not matched to a gene. cDNA was synthesized by template-switch 5'RACE using a primer carrying a 10-nucleotide random unique molecular identifier by which each TCR transcript was tagged. Over 170 million TCR-beta sequences, covering 15-18 subjects, were produced in each sequencing run. The RNeasy kit was used to extract total RNA. The KAPA Real-time Library Amplification kit was used to amplify TCR-beta VDJ regions with primers targeting the TCR constant region and the 5'RACE anchor. Sample indexes and Illumina adaptors were added in a first PCR, and a second PCR then increased library yield. After Ampure bead purification, the roughly 650 bp TCR product was size-selected on a 2% E-gel SizeSelection system. Before pooling, libraries had their quality checked on a Bioanalyzer, their concentration measured with Qubit, and their quantity determined with the Kapa Library Quantification kit. Paired-end 2 x 150 bp sequencing of the libraries was performed on an Illumina HiSeq 2500. To increase sequence diversity, roughly 24-31% phiX was spiked into each library pool. As for how the authors treated the data: Quality-filtered reads were processed with the UMI-based MiGEC pipeline, and over 90% of raw TCR sequences were removed by the MiGEC pipeline during error correction. IMGT germline references were used for aligning VDJ genes, and each clonotype was defined as a unique CDR3 amino acid sequence together with its V-J genes. Clonal expansion, Shannon diversity and CDR3 relatedness were evaluated with VDJtools (CalcPairwiseDistances, ClusterSamples), while phylogenetic trees were built in CLCbio workbench. Clones with at least 8 unique UMIs were defined as expanded, with this threshold being based on coefficient-of-variation modelling across technical triplicates. TCRdb ran its own pipeline on the public reads, namely fastp trimming at Q25 and MiXCR clone calling, and kept in-frame beta chains. Identical CDR3 protein sequences are pooled into one entry, listed with their most common genes and DNA. These V and J calls derive from TCRdb rather than the authors' analysis. Across this sample there are about 36,000 distinct CDR3 sequences, with around 10% seen only once. Of the sample, roughly 7.1% falls within the top ten clones.

For unsorted PBMC libraries, 2 million PBMCs were used after storage in RNAlater at -80 degrees C until RNA extraction. Peripheral blood was subjected to Ficoll-Hypaque density gradient centrifugation to isolate PBMCs, which were then cryopreserved in liquid nitrogen. This clonotype was obtained from a woman under 40 with HTLV-1-associated myelopathy (HAM/TSP). The sequence joins TRBV20-1 to TRBJ2-7; 7 nucleotides in the junction match TRBD1. The material sequenced was PBMCs. The CDR3 protein is CSARVWQGVLYEQYF. The nucleotide sequence is given as TGCAGTGCTAGAGTTTGGCAGGGGGTTTTGTACGAGCAGTACTTC.